The clone carrying this T cell receptor (beta chain) was observed a few times. The target antigen is unknown. These data are taken from a study of cytomegalovirus exposure and HLA in healthy donors. Study results and limitations: Some public TCRs appeared in many individuals, while most sequences were rare.

V lost 2 bases to trimming and J lost 2 bases, with 10 bases between them. The germline gives CDR1 LNHDA, CDR2 SQIVND (reference sequence). The CDR3 length is 14 residues. Repertoires were generated with immunoSEQ multiplex PCR, while TCRdb's copy carries only in-frame clones and drops some. Here the sample spans some 170,000 clones, about nine tenths being singletons. Sequencing used PBMCs. The clonotype originates from a man aged 18 to 30 in good health and CMV-seropositive. V gene TRBV19 combines with J gene TRBJ2-7; possibly TRBD1 for D (6 bases). The CDR3 region is CASSIRGRTYEQYF. Here the CDR3 DNA reads TGTGCCAGTAGTATAAGGGGGAGAACCTACGAGCAGTACTTC.